Presented here are 23 T cell receptor beta chains from one specimen sequenced in a study of vaccination and CD4 T cells after COVID-19. For these TCRs, the target antigens are not known. Cultured CD4+ T-cell DNA underwent Oncomine TCR Beta short-read sequencing. TCRdb re-derived calls from the PCR reads in MiXCR, one entry per CDR3 protein. The sample carries 10,000 to 13,000 distinct CDR3 sequences, over 75% recorded once. Noted treatment: 10-day PBMC culture with coronavirus spike peptide pools or control peptides (ViraFEST assay). Sequencing was performed on CD4+ T cells from blood, cultured in vitro. These TCRs come from a human donor who had recovered from COVID-19.

CDR3 amino acids: CASSLWYQETQYF. The CDR3 DNA reads as TGTGCCAGCAGCTTGTGGTACCAAGAGACCCAGTACTTC. This rearrangement joins TRBV7-2 to TRBJ2-5, with no clear D. CDR1 is SGHTA and CDR2 is FQGNSA in the germline V gene. Trimming cost V 3 bases and J 0 bases, with 5 bases left between them. The CDR3 runs 13 residues.

The CDR3 is CSVRSNYGYTF. The CDR3 coding sequence is TGCAGTGTGAGGAGTAACTATGGCTACACCTTC. V gene TRBV20-1 combines with J gene TRBJ1-2; D gene unclear. Germline CDR1 and CDR2: DFQATT and SNEGSKA (reference sequence). The ends were cut back, 7 bases at V and 1 base at J, with 7 bases in the middle. The CDR3 runs to 11 residues.

This clonotype has just one count. V usage is TRBV10-3 and J usage is TRBJ2-7; a possible D gene is TRBD1 (6 bases). Trimming left V 3 bases short and J 1 base short, with 7 bases between. The CDR3 length is 13 residues. The germline V gene has CDR1 ENHRY and CDR2 SYGVKD. The CDR3: CAISEQGSYEQYF. Written as DNA, the CDR3 is TGTGCCATCAGTGAACAGGGTTCCTACGAGCAGTACTTC.

This chain links TRBV7-2 with TRBJ1-1, with 8 positions matching TRBD1. The germline CDR1 and CDR2 sequences are SGHTA and FQGNSA. The CDR3 is made up of 16 amino acids. After removal of 3 bases from V and 1 base from J, the junction contained 7 bases not matched to a gene. In DNA form, the CDR3 reads TGTGCCAGCAGCTTGTCCAGGGGGCCCGGGAACACTGAAGCTTTCTTT. As protein: CASSLSRGPGNTEAFF. The full variable domain, its missing parts supplied by reference TRBV7-2 and TRBJ1-1, is GAGVSQSPSNKVTEKGKDVELRCDPISGHTALYWYRQSLGQGLEFLIYFQGNSAPDKSGLPSDRFSAERTGGSVSTLTIQRTQQEDSAVYLCASSLSRGPGNTEAFFGQGTRLTVV.

The chain has TRBV24-1 and TRBJ2-5, with D possibly being TRBD1 (6 bases). The germline V gene has CDR1 KGHDR and CDR2 SFDVKD. The CDR3 totals 15 residues. V was pared by 0 bases and J by 3 bases, with 10 bases between. DNA of the CDR3: TGTGCCACCAGTGATTTGGGGCAGGGGAAAGAGACCCAGTACTTC. This translates into CATSDLGQGKETQYF.

The V call is TRBV6-5, the J call TRBJ1-2; possibly TRBD1 for D (5 bases). Germline V gene lookup returns CDR1 MNHEY and CDR2 SVGAGI. The CDR3 runs to 17 residues. V was shortened by 0 bases and J by 4 bases, with 18 bases between the two germline ends. In nucleotides, the CDR3 is TGTGCCAGCAGTTACTCGGGTTCGGGACTCCGGGGCTATGGCTACACCTTC. Its protein product is CASSYSGSGLRGYGYTF.

The chain recombines TRBV7-8 with TRBJ1-6; unclear D gene. CDR1 is SGHVS, CDR2 FQNEAQ, per germline. The CDR3 spans 14 residues. Trimming left V 3 bases short and J 5 bases short, with 8 bases between. CDR3: CASSLNWDNSPLHF. The DNA for the CDR3 is TGTGCCAGCAGCTTGAATTGGGATAATTCACCCCTCCACTTT.

This chain links TRBV27 with TRBJ1-1, with 10 bases lining up with TRBD1. CDR3 length: 15 amino acids. The germline V gene encodes CDR1 MNHEY and CDR2 SMNVEV (reference sequence). With V trimmed by 5 bases and J by 4 bases, 7 bases remained unmatched. The CDR3: CASSRQGAVATEAFF. The CDR3 nucleotides read TGTGCCAGCAGTCGACAGGGGGCGGTGGCCACTGAAGCTTTCTTT.

There are a few counts of this clonotype. The J gene is TRBJ1-5, the V gene TRBV20-1; TRBD1 might be the D (5 bases). This CDR3 has 15 amino acids. Trimming cost V 6 bases and J 4 bases, with 19 bases left between them. Germline assignment: CDR1 DFQATT and CDR2 SNEGSKA (reference sequence). CDR3 sequence (DNA): TGCAGTGCAAATTGGGCAGGGTCGAGGAATCAGCCCCAGCATTTT. This sequence encodes CSANWAGSRNQPQHF.

The rearrangement joins TRBV2 to TRBJ2-2; tentatively, D is TRBD1 or TRBD2 (5 bases each). CDR3 length: 12 amino acids. The germline V and J ends were trimmed by 5 bases and 6 bases, with 7 bases remaining between them. Per germline, CDR1 SNHLY and CDR2 FYNNEI. The CDR3 nucleotides read TGTGCCAGCAGTTGGGACGCCGGGGAGCTGTTTTTT. This sequence encodes CASSWDAGELFF. Together with reference TRBV2 and TRBJ2-2, the CDR3 gives the full variable domain: EPEVTQTPSHQVTQMGQEVILRCVPISNHLYFYWYRQILGQKVEFLVSFYNNEISEKSEIFDDQFSVERPDGSNFTLKIRSTKLEDSAMYFCASSWDAGELFFGEGSRLTVL.

The J gene is TRBJ1-2, the V gene TRBV27; 7 bases agree with TRBD1. V trimming: 6 bases; J trimming: 8 bases; junction bases outside the gene matches: 12. The CDR3 runs to 14 residues. The germline CDR1 and CDR2 sequences are MNHEY and SMNVEV (reference sequence). CDR3 loop: CASRVGGTEKGYTF. As DNA, the CDR3 is TGTGCCAGCAGAGTAGGAGGGACAGAAAAGGGCTACACCTTC.

The rearrangement uses TRBV19 and TRBJ2-3; D is unresolved. The CDR3 loop spans 16 amino acids. Germline V lookup: CDR1 LNHDA, CDR2 SQIVND (reference sequence). Trimming removed 3 bases at V and 2 bases at J, with 15 bases between. Here the CDR3 DNA reads TGTGCCAGTAGTATGTCGACCGTAAAGTACACAGATACGCAGTATTTT. This codes for CASSMSTVKYTDTQYF.

The V gene is TRBV20-1, the J gene TRBJ2-7, with unresolved D. Trimming cost V 1 base and J 3 bases, with 13 bases left between them. Germline CDR1 reads DFQATT; CDR2 reads SNEGSKA (reference sequence). This CDR3 spans 14 amino acids. The CDR3 DNA reads as TGCAGTGCTAGAGTAGTACAGAATAACTACGAGCAGTACTTC. It yields the protein CSARVVQNNYEQYF.

This rearrangement joins TRBV7-2 to TRBJ2-7, with TRBD2 matching over 7 bases. The germline V gene encodes CDR1 SGHTA and CDR2 FQGNSA. V was clipped by 2 bases and J by 4 bases; unmatched bases: 11. The CDR3 loop spans 16 amino acids. The chain's CDR3 is CASSLTLSGGTYEQYF. CDR3 nucleotides: TGTGCCAGCAGCTTAACCCTTTCGGGGGGAACGTACGAGCAGTACTTC.

This clonotype is deemed large. This sequence joins TRBV27 and TRBJ1-5; D is unresolved. The CDR3 runs 17 residues. Per germline, CDR1 MNHEY and CDR2 SMNVEV (reference sequence). Trimming shortened V by 0 bases and J by 3 bases, and 15 bases separated the two germline ends. CDR3: CASSLSPPALINQPQHF. CDR3 DNA sequence: TGTGCCAGCAGTTTATCCCCACCGGCCCTTATCAATCAGCCCCAGCATTTT.

The rearrangement uses TRBV7-9 and TRBJ2-3; 9 bases are a match to TRBD2. Per the germline V gene, CDR1 is SEHNR and CDR2 is FQNEAQ (reference sequence). V lost 5 bases and J lost 1; bases outside the gene matches: 7. The CDR3 has 16 residues. CDR3: CASSPSWTSGTDTQYF. The DNA of the CDR3 is TGTGCCAGCAGCCCCTCCTGGACTAGCGGCACAGATACGCAGTATTTT.

The genes are TRBV20-1 and TRBJ2-3; D is uncertain. The ends were cut back, 6 bases at V and 6 bases at J, with 13 bases in the middle. The CDR3 loop spans 12 amino acids. Germline V lookup: CDR1 DFQATT, CDR2 SNEGSKA (reference sequence). The DNA for the CDR3 is TGCAGTGCCTTCAGCCAACACGATACGCAGTATTTT. This sequence encodes CSAFSQHDTQYF.

This chain joins TRBV2 and TRBJ2-3; 10 bases map to TRBD1. This CDR3 has 15 residues. Germline values: CDR1 SNHLY, CDR2 FYNNEI. After removal of 6 bases from V and 8 bases from J, the junction contained 11 bases not matched to a gene. This CDR3 reads CASRDYRQGAATQYF. In DNA form, the CDR3 reads TGTGCCAGCAGGGACTACCGACAGGGGGCGGCTACGCAGTATTTT.

The CDR3: CASSLGTGSEKLFF. The DNA for the CDR3 is TGTGCCAGCAGCTTGGGGACTGGGAGTGAAAAACTGTTTTTT. The V call is TRBV7-9, the J call TRBJ1-4; TRBD1 is a possible D gene (5 bases). In germline, CDR1 is SEHNR, CDR2 FQNEAQ (reference sequence). The CDR3 covers 14 residues. The V gene lost 3 bases and the J gene lost 7 bases, with 12 bases spanning the gap.

This clonotype was observed once. The chain is built from TRBV19 and TRBJ2-2; possibly TRBD1 or TRBD2 for D (5 bases each). This CDR3 is 15 amino acids long. CDR1 and CDR2 (germline): LNHDA, SQIVND (reference sequence). V was cut by 5 bases and J by 2 bases, with 12 bases left in between. The CDR3 spells CASSPPGPNTGELFF. CDR3 DNA: TGTGCCAGTAGTCCACCGGGACCCAACACCGGGGAGCTGTTTTTT.

This chain links TRBV5-4 with TRBJ2-5; 7 nucleotides agree with TRBD1. The germline CDR1 and CDR2 sequences are SGHNT and YYREEE (reference sequence). Germline trimming cut 4 bases from V and 1 base from J; bases unmatched to any gene: 7. The CDR3 has 15 residues. The CDR3 nucleotides are TGTGCCAGCAGCATAGGGACAGCCGTCCAAGAGACCCAGTACTTC. This gives the protein CASSIGTAVQETQYF.

This clonotype occurred a few times. V is TRBV20-1 and J is TRBJ1-2; 7 positions agree with TRBD1. The CDR3 totals 12 residues. J gave up 8 bases and V 3 bases, and 6 bases lay outside the gene matches. In germline, CDR1 is DFQATT, CDR2 SNEGSKA (reference sequence). CDR3 amino acids: CSAREGGRGYTF. The CDR3 nucleotides read TGCAGTGCTAGGGAAGGGGGCCGAGGCTACACCTTC.

The V and J genes are TRBV5-6 and TRBJ2-5, with D possibly TRBD2 on 7 matching bases. The V end was cut by 5 bases, the J end by 4 bases, with 21 bases between. Germline V CDR1 and CDR2: SGHDT, YYEEEE. The CDR3 is made up of 16 amino acids. CDR3 in amino acids: CASRTLGGDRRETQYF. DNA for the CDR3: TGTGCCAGCAGGACCCTAGGGGGGGATAGAAGAGAGACCCAGTACTTC. Variable domain in full (rest from reference TRBV5-6 and TRBJ2-5): DAGVTQSPTHLIKTRGQQVTLRCSPKSGHDTVSWYQQALGQGPQFIFQYYEEEERQRGNFPDRFSGHQFPNYSSELNVNALLLGDSALYLCASRTLGGDRRETQYFGPGTRLLVL.